This T cell receptor beta chain is drawn from a study of blood T cell repertoires in COVID-19. This CDR3 comprises 16 residues. Germline lookup yields CDR1 SGHAT and CDR2 FQNNGV. The junction had 0 bases not matched to a gene; V was cut back by 3 bases and J by 1 base. Profiled with immunoSEQ multiplex PCR; TCRdb holds only in-frame clones, not every one. The table shows about 150,000 clones, with around 89% occurring only once. The chain is built from TRBV11-2 and TRBJ2-7; 16 bases fit TRBD2. The clonotype originates from a man aged 60 to 75 with active or convalescent COVID-19. Sequencing was performed on peripheral blood. The CDR3 bases are TGTGCCAGCAGCTTGGGACTAGCGGGAGGGTCCTACGAGCAGTACTTC. It encodes CASSLGLAGGSYEQYF.